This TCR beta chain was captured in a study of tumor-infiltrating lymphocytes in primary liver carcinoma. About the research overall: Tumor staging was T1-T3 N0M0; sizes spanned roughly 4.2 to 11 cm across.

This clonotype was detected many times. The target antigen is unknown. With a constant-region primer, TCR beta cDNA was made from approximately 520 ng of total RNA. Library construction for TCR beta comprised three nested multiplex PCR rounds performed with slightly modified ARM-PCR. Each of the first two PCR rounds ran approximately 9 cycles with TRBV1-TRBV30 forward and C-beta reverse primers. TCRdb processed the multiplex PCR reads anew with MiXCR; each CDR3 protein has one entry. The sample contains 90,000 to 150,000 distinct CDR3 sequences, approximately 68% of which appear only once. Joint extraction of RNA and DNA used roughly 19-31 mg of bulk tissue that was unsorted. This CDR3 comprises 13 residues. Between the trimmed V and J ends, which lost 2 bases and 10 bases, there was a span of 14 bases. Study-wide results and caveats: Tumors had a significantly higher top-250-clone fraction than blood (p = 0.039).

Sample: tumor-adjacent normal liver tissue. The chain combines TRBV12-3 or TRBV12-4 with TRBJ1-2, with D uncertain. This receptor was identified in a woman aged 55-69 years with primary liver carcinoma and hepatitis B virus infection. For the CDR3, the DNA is TGTGCCAGCAGTTTAAGGACTGTTGTAGACTACACCTTC. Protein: CASSLRTVVDYTF.